The sequence of this TCR beta chain was determined in a study of blood T cell repertoires in COVID-19. Study at large: Spain, Italy and the United States supplied samples that represented acute and convalescent COVID-19. T cells, B-cell-depleted T cells, or PBMCs supplied cDNA or gDNA.

The CDR3 runs 14 residues. CDR1 is DFQATT, CDR2 SNEGSKA, per germline (reference sequence). Trimming removed 6 bases at V and 2 bases at J, with 16 bases between. Study processing details: Amplification of reference gene primers was used by the study to estimate nucleated cell counts. Only in-frame clones appear in the TCRdb table, and some are missing; sequencing was by immunoSEQ multiplex PCR. V and J calls and clone size are as listed in that table; D and trimming were resolved from the DNA. The sample yields roughly 500,000 clones, approximately 85% seen once. This clonotype originated in a human donor in a cohort sampled during active COVID-19. Specimen: peripheral blood. The chain is built from TRBV20-1 and TRBJ1-1, with D tentatively TRBD1 (6 bases). In DNA, the CDR3 is TGCAGTGCAAGTAGACAGGTTTTCAACACTGAAGCTTTCTTT. Translation gives CSASRQVFNTEAFF.